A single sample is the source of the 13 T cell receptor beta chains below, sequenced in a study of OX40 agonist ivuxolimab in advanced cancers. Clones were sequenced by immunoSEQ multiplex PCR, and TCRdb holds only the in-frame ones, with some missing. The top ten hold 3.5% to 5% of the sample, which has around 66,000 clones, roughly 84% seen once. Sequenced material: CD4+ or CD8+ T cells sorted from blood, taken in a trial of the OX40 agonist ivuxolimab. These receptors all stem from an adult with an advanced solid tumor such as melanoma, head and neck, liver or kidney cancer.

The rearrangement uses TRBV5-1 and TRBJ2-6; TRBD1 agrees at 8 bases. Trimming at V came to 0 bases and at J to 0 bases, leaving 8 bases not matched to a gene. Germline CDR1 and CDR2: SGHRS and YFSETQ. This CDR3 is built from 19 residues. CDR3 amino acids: CASSLAGQGAVSGANVLTF. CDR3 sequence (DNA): TGCGCCAGCAGCTTGGCTGGGCAGGGGGCTGTCTCTGGGGCCAACGTCCTGACTTTC.

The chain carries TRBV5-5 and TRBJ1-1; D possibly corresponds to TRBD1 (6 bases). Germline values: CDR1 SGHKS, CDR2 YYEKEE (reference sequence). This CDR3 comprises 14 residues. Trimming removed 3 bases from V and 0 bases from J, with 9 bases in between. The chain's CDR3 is CASSYGGLNTEAFF. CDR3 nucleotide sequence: TGTGCCAGCAGCTATGGGGGGCTGAACACTGAAGCTTTCTTT.

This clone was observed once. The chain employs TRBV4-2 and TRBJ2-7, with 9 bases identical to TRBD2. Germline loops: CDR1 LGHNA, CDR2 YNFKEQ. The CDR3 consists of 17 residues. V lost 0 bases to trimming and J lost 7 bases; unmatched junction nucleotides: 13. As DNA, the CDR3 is TGTGCCAGCAGCCAAGACCCCAGGACTAGCGCGGGTCGGGAGCAGTACTTC. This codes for CASSQDPRTSAGREQYF.

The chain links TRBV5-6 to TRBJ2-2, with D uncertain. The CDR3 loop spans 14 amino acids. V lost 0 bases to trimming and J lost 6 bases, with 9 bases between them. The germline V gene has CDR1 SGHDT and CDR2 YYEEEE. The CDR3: CASSLVSRAGELFF. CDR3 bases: TGTGCCAGCAGCTTGGTGTCTCGGGCCGGGGAGCTGTTTTTT.

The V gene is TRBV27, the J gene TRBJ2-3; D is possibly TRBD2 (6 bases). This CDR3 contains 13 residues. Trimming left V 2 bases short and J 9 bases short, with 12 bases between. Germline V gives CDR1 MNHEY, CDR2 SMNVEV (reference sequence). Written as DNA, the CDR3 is TGTGCCAGCAGTTTAATCGGGGGTGGGACGCAGTATTTT. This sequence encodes CASSLIGGGTQYF.

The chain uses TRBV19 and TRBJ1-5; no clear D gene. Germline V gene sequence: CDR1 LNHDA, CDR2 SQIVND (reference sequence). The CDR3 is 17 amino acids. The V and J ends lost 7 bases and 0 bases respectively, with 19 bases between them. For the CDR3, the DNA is TGTGCCAGTACCACCCCGGCGGGAGGGAATAGCAATCAGCCCCAGCATTTT. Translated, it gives CASTTPAGGNSNQPQHF.

The CDR3 is CASSLDSYSNQPQHF. The DNA of the CDR3 is TGCGCCAGCAGCTTGGACAGTTATAGCAATCAGCCCCAGCATTTT. The chain employs TRBV5-1 and TRBJ1-5; D is undetermined. This CDR3 has 15 residues. V was trimmed by 0 bases and J by 0 bases, leaving 7 bases between them. Germline V gene sequence: CDR1 SGHRS, CDR2 YFSETQ.

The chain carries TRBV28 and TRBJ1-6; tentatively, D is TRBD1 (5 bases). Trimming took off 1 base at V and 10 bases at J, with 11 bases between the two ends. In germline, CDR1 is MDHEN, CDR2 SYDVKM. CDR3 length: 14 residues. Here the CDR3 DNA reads TGTGCCAGCAGTTTATCCAGGGTTAGATCACCCCTCCACTTT. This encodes CASSLSRVRSPLHF.

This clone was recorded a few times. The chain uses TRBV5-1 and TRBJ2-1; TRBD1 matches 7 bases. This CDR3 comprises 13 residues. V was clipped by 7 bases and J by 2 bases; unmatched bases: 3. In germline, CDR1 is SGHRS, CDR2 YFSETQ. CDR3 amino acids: CASSGTAYNEQFF. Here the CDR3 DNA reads TGCGCCAGCTCCGGGACAGCCTACAATGAGCAGTTCTTC.

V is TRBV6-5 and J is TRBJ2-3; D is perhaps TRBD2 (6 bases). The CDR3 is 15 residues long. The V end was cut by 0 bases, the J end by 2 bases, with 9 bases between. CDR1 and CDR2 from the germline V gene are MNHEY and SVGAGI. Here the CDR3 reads CASSYSGLSTDTQYF. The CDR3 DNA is TGTGCCAGCAGTTACTCGGGACTGTCCACAGATACGCAGTATTTT.

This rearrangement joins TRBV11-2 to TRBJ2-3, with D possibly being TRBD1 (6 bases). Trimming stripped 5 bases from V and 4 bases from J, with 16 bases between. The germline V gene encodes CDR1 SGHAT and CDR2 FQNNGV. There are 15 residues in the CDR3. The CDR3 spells CASSTVPTGPDTQYF. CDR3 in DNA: TGTGCCAGCAGCACCGTCCCGACAGGTCCAGATACGCAGTATTTT.

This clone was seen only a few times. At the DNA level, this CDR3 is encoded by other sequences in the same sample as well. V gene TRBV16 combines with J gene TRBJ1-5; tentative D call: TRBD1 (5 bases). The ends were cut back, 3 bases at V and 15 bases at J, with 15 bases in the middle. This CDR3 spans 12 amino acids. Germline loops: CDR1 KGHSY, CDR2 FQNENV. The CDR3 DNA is TGTGCCAGCAGCCAGTCGCGGGACGGCCGGCATTTT. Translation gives CASSQSRDGRHF.

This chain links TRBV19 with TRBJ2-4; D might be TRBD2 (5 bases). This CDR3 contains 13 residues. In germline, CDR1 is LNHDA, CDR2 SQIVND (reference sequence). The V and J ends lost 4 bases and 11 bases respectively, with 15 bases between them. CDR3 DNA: TGTGCCAGTAGTAGTGAGGGTAGGAAAGTTCAGTACTTC. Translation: CASSSEGRKVQYF.